The rows below give T cell receptor beta chains drawn from one sample of a study of blood T cell repertoires in COVID-19. Sequenced by immunoSEQ multiplex PCR; TCRdb stores in-frame clones only, minus some. The sample includes roughly 280,000 clones, approximately 85% of them seen just once. Sequenced: peripheral blood. The source is a woman aged 65 to 85 with acute or convalescent COVID-19. CDR3s include the opening cysteine and the closing phenylalanine or tryptophan. A D gene is named only where the DNA matches it firmly. Clone size is not always given. Where it is, it says once, few, many or a class for expanded clones.

D: -; V: TRBV5-1; J: TRBJ2-7; size: -; length: 15; CDR3: CASSLVGSGSYEQYF; DNA: TGCGCCAGCAGCTTGGTCGGGTCAGGGTCATACGAGCAGTACTTC
D: -; V: TRBV6-6; J: TRBJ1-2; size: few; length: 13; CDR3: CASSQNSNYGYTF; DNA: TGTGCCAGCAGTCAGAACAGTAACTATGGCTACACCTTC
D: TRBD2; V: TRBV15; J: TRBJ2-2; size: -; length: 17; CDR3: CATSRGTSGGNTGELFF; DNA: TGTGCCACCAGCAGAGGGACTAGCGGGGGGAACACCGGGGAGCTGTTTTTT
D: TRBD2; V: TRBV2; J: TRBJ2-3; size: -; length: 15; CDR3: CASSEAAGGIDTQYF; DNA: TGTGCCAGCAGTGAAGCAGCGGGGGGGATAGATACGCAGTATTTT
D: -; V: TRBV3-1/TRBV3-2; J: TRBJ2-2; size: -; length: 15; CDR3: CASSQEPGWLGELFF; DNA: TGTGCCAGCAGCCAAGAGCCAGGGTGGCTCGGGGAGCTGTTTTTT
D: -; V: TRBV2; J: TRBJ1-4; size: once; length: 13; CDR3: CAIRDWSDEKLFF; DNA: TGTGCCATCCGGGACTGGTCGGATGAAAAACTGTTTTTT
D: TRBD1; V: TRBV15; J: TRBJ2-1; size: -; length: 14; CDR3: CATSRRDRFNEQFF; DNA: TGTGCCACCAGCAGGCGGGACAGGTTCAATGAGCAGTTCTTC
D: -; V: TRBV4-1; J: TRBJ1-2; size: few; length: 14; CDR3: CASSQDQVIYGYTF; DNA: TGCGCCAGCAGCCAAGATCAGGTAATCTATGGCTACACCTTC
D: TRBD1; V: TRBV6-5; J: TRBJ2-7; size: once; length: 15; CDR3: CASSSPQGAAYEQYF; DNA: TGTGCCAGCAGTTCCCCGCAGGGGGCCGCCTACGAGCAGTACTTC
D: -; V: TRBV6-5; J: TRBJ2-3; size: -; length: 15; CDR3: CASASPGQTGDTQYF; DNA: TGTGCCAGCGCCTCTCCCGGTCAAACAGGAGATACGCAGTATTTT
D: TRBD1; V: TRBV3-1/TRBV3-2; J: TRBJ2-2; size: few; length: 16; CDR3: CASSQARTGLAGELFF; DNA: TGTGCCAGCAGCCAAGCCAGGACAGGGTTGGCCGGGGAGCTGTTTTTT
D: -; V: TRBV3-1/TRBV3-2; J: TRBJ1-1; size: -; length: 15; CDR3: CASSLSRGRWDEAFF; DNA: TGTGCCAGCAGCCTAAGCAGGGGTCGATGGGATGAAGCTTTCTTT
D: TRBD1; V: TRBV6-5; J: TRBJ1-6; size: -; length: 12; CDR3: CASRAGGSPLHF; DNA: TGTGCCAGCAGGGCAGGGGGTTCACCCCTCCACTTT
D: -; V: TRBV15; J: TRBJ1-3; size: -; length: 17; CDR3: CATSSGRNGLTGNTIYF; DNA: TGTGCCACCAGCTCTGGGAGGAACGGACTGACTGGAAACACCATATATTTT
D: TRBD2; V: TRBV6-2/TRBV6-3; J: TRBJ2-7; size: once; length: 14; CDR3: CASSRLAGFSEQYF; DNA: TGTGCCAGCAGTCGACTAGCGGGGTTTAGCGAGCAGTACTTC